What follows is one TCR beta chain and its context. The antigen remains undetermined. These data are taken from a study of radiation and T cells in renal cell carcinoma. This CDR3 contains 13 residues. V was clipped by 3 bases and J by 3 bases, with 8 bases between them. Germline V CDR1 and CDR2: KGHSH, LQKENI. The sample's time point: blood 2 weeks post-SBRT. The treatment was: 15 Gy SBRT to primary tumor, nephrectomy 4 weeks later. Blood was sampled at baseline, 2 weeks and 4 weeks after SBRT. Clear cell pathology was present in this patient's renal cell carcinoma. The assay was immunoSEQ multiplex PCR, and TCRdb's table has in-frame clones only and misses some. The table has about 150,000 clones, roughly 90% seen once. Study results and caveats: From baseline, blood top tumor clonotypes peaked at 2 weeks post-radiation.

This chain links TRBV18 with TRBJ1-2; D not resolved. The origin of this receptor is a woman aged 45-65 years with renal cell carcinoma. The specimen comprised blood, sampled from a patient whose treatment included radiotherapy and nephrectomy. CDR3 nucleotide sequence: TGTGCCAGCTCACCGTCACTAGACTATGGCTACACCTTC. Encoded protein: CASSPSLDYGYTF.